Below, 27 T cell receptor beta chains from the same sample are listed, as sequenced in a study of blood T cell repertoires in COVID-19. Assay used: immunoSEQ multiplex PCR; TCRdb lists only in-frame clones, some missing. Here the sample spans 140,000 to 150,000 clones, 87% being singletons. The sequencing sample was made of PBMCs or T cells enriched from blood (not recorded which). The receptors shown here come from a man in his 60s who had recovered from COVID-19.

About this clone itself: Sequence at one end of the junction differs from germline and may be a read error. The gene calls are TRBV7-7 and TRBJ2-1; weak D call: TRBD1 (5 bases). CDR3 size: 16 residues. In germline, CDR1 is SSHAT, CDR2 FNYEAQ (reference sequence). CDR3 coding DNA: TGTGCTAGCAGCTTGTCGACAGACAGCTCCTACAATGAGCAGTTCTTC. Its translation is CASSLSTDSSYNEQFF.

In DNA, the CDR3 is TGTGCCAGCAGTTTGCCAGGAACCTCCTACGAGCAGTACTTC. It encodes CASSLPGTSYEQYF. The chain employs TRBV28 and TRBJ2-7, with D uncertain. The V gene's germline CDR1 is MDHEN and CDR2 SYDVKM. V gave up 3 bases and J gave up 0 bases, with 9 bases separating them. The CDR3 is 14 residues long.

The CDR3 bases are TGTGCCAGCAGTTACAGGCTAGCAGTACAAGAGACCCAGTACTTC. Translated, it gives CASSYRLAVQETQYF. The chain employs TRBV6-5 and TRBJ2-5, with a tentative D call TRBD2 (5 bases). Trimming pared 2 bases from V and 2 bases from J, leaving 12 bases between. The CDR3 length is 15 residues. Germline V gives CDR1 MNHEY, CDR2 SVGAGI.

The chain is built from TRBV3-1 (or the pseudogene TRBV3-2) and TRBJ1-3, with a weak D call TRBD1 (6 bases). With 0 bases removed from V and 4 bases from J, the gap between germline ends came to 13 bases. The CDR3 has 16 residues. Germline assignment: CDR1 LGHDT and CDR2 YNNKEL (reference sequence). The CDR3 bases are TGTGCCAGCAGCCAAGATAGCAGGGGTTCCGGAAACACCATATATTTT. It is translated as CASSQDSRGSGNTIYF.

The J gene is TRBJ2-7, the V gene TRBV4-1; the D gene is possibly TRBD2 (6 bases). Trimming removed 2 bases at V and 3 bases at J, with 11 bases between. CDR3 length: 14 residues. Germline V gene sequence: CDR1 MGHRA, CDR2 YSYEKL. The CDR3, as DNA: TGCGCCAGCAGCCAAATCGGACTACACTACGAGCAGTACTTC. Translation gives CASSQIGLHYEQYF.

This clone appeared a single time. The V gene is TRBV5-1, the J gene TRBJ2-3, with 7 bases identical to TRBD2. J was trimmed by 0 bases and V by 0 bases; bases with no gene match: 4. Per germline, CDR1 SGHRS and CDR2 YFSETQ. The CDR3 contains 16 residues. This chain's CDR3 is CASSLGLAESTDTQYF. DNA for the CDR3: TGCGCCAGCAGCTTGGGTCTAGCGGAGAGCACAGATACGCAGTATTTT.

The rearrangement links TRBV5-5 to TRBJ1-2; TRBD1 agrees at 8 bases. Germline V gene data show CDR1 as SGHKS and CDR2 as YYEKEE (reference sequence). The CDR3 covers 15 residues. J gave up 7 bases and V 0 bases, and 8 bases lay outside the gene matches. The DNA for the CDR3 is TGTGCCAGCAGCTTGGAAGGTGCCAGGGGGCTTGGCTACACCTTC. This sequence encodes CASSLEGARGLGYTF.

J is TRBJ2-4 and V is TRBV6-5, with D possibly being TRBD2 (6 bases). V gave up 0 bases and J gave up 8 bases, with 17 bases separating them. Germline assignment: CDR1 MNHEY and CDR2 SVGAGI. The CDR3 spans 16 residues. CDR3 loop: CASSYSRADTGDIQYF. The CDR3 DNA follows: TGTGCCAGCAGTTACTCGAGGGCGGACACGGGGGACATTCAGTACTTC.

CDR3 nucleotide sequence: TGTGCCAGCAGCATCACAGTGGGCTCTGAAGCTTTCTTT. As protein: CASSITVGSEAFF. The V call is TRBV9, the J call TRBJ1-1; D uncertain. Germline values: CDR1 SGDLS, CDR2 YYNGEE. The V and J ends lost 4 bases and 6 bases respectively, with 13 bases between them. The CDR3 runs 13 residues.

This chain links TRBV3-1 (or the pseudogene TRBV3-2) with TRBJ1-2, with TRBD1 matching over 7 bases. From germline, CDR1 is LGHDT and CDR2 YNNKEL (reference sequence). There are 14 residues in the CDR3. Trimming removed 0 bases from V and 8 bases from J; junction bases left unmatched: 6. The CDR3 DNA reads as TGTGCCAGCAGCCAAGATTGGTCAGGGGGAGGCTACACCTTC. It encodes CASSQDWSGGGYTF.

The V gene is TRBV28, the J gene TRBJ1-2, with D possibly matching TRBD1 (6 bases). V dropped 6 bases and J dropped 5 bases, with 19 bases sitting between them. The CDR3 totals 15 residues. Germline V lookup: CDR1 MDHEN, CDR2 SYDVKM. CDR3 amino acids: CASRLAGAPEYGYTF. The CDR3 DNA is TGTGCCAGCAGATTAGCGGGGGCGCCTGAGTATGGCTACACCTTC.

The rearrangement joins TRBV7-2 to TRBJ2-1, with 10 positions matching TRBD2. Germline CDR1 and CDR2: SGHTA and FQGNSA. The CDR3 is made up of 14 amino acids. The V and J ends lost 7 bases and 8 bases, in that order; junction bases with no gene match: 8. The CDR3 region has the DNA TGTGCCAGCACCCTAGCGGGAGTCCAGGATGAGCAGTTCTTC. Translated, it gives CASTLAGVQDEQFF.

Only one count was recorded for this clone. V usage is TRBV9 and J usage is TRBJ2-5, with 9 nucleotides matching TRBD2. The J segment lost 7 bases and the V segment lost 5 bases, leaving 12 bases of the junction unmatched. The CDR3 length is 15 residues. The V gene's germline CDR1 is SGDLS and CDR2 YYNGEE. The CDR3, as DNA: TGTGCCAGCAGTGGAGCGGGGGGCCGGGCGGGGACCCAGTACTTC. The encoded protein is CASSGAGGRAGTQYF.

The J gene is TRBJ1-2, the V gene TRBV6-5, with 9 bases aligning to TRBD1. Germline V gene data show CDR1 as MNHEY and CDR2 as SVGAGI. There are 13 residues in the CDR3. J gave up 4 bases and V 4 bases, and 1 base lay outside the gene matches. CDR3 in DNA: TGTGCCAGCAGTTCGGACAGGGGCTATGGCTACACCTTC. Protein product: CASSSDRGYGYTF.

The V call is TRBV13, the J call TRBJ2-7; D is perhaps TRBD1 (7 bases). Germline lookup yields CDR1 PRHDT and CDR2 FYEKMQ (reference sequence). Trimming stripped 5 bases from V and 1 base from J, with 15 bases between. The CDR3 has 15 amino acids. For the CDR3, the DNA is TGTGCCAGCAGCAGCAGGGGGACTTTTTCCTACGAGCAGTACTTC. Protein product: CASSSRGTFSYEQYF.

The sample holds one count of this clone. This chain uses TRBV5-1 with TRBJ2-1; weak D call: TRBD1 (5 bases). V was trimmed by 1 base and J by 1 base, leaving 15 bases between them. The CDR3 has 17 residues. The V gene's germline CDR1 is SGHRS and CDR2 YFSETQ. This CDR3 is CASSLQLTRVSYNEQFF. The CDR3 nucleotides read TGCGCCAGCAGCTTGCAACTAACCAGGGTTTCCTACAATGAGCAGTTCTTC. The complete variable domain, with remaining parts taken from reference TRBV5-1 and TRBJ2-1, reads KAGVTQTPRYLIKTRGQQVTLSCSPISGHRSVSWYQQTPGQGLQFLFEYFSETQRNKGNFPGRFSGRQFSNSRSEMNVSTLELGDSALYLCASSLQLTRVSYNEQFFGPGTRLTVL.

The genes are TRBV3-1 (or the pseudogene TRBV3-2) and TRBJ2-7, with TRBD1 as a possible D gene (6 bases). Germline V gene lookup returns CDR1 LGHDT and CDR2 YNNKEL (reference sequence). V lost 11 bases and J lost 2, with 13 bases in between. The CDR3 covers 12 residues. CDR3 in amino acids: CAASTGPYEQYF. CDR3 bases: TGTGCCGCGAGTACAGGGCCCTACGAGCAGTACTTC.

This chain connects TRBV28 to TRBJ2-1; 9 positions match TRBD2. CDR1 and CDR2 (germline): MDHEN, SYDVKM. The CDR3 extends over 17 amino acids. The V and J ends lost 8 bases and 3 bases, in that order; junction bases with no gene match: 14. DNA for the CDR3: TGTGCCAGCGCCAGCCAGAGACTAGCGGACATCTACAATGAGCAGTTCTTC. Residues: CASASQRLADIYNEQFF.

The V and J genes are TRBV7-6 and TRBJ2-5, with 8 bases identical to TRBD2. Germline V gene lookup returns CDR1 SGHVS and CDR2 FNYEAQ. The CDR3 runs 16 residues. Trimming took 1 base from V and 4 from J; bases not matched to a gene: 8. The CDR3 sequence is CASSLGAGGVPETQYF. DNA for the CDR3: TGTGCCAGCAGCTTAGGTGCGGGAGGCGTCCCAGAGACCCAGTACTTC. The whole variable domain, remainder taken from reference TRBV7-6 and TRBJ2-5, is GAGVSQSPRYKVTKRGQDVALRCDPISGHVSLYWYRQALGQGPEFLTYFNYEAQQDKSGLPNDRFSAERPEGSISTLTIQRTEQRDSAMYRCASSLGAGGVPETQYFGPGTRLLVL.

The chain has TRBV2 and TRBJ2-7; perhaps TRBD2 as D (5 bases). The CDR3 is 13 amino acids. Trimming shortened V by 4 bases and J by 5 bases, and 12 bases separated the two germline ends. Germline V lookup: CDR1 SNHLY, CDR2 FYNNEI. Here the CDR3 reads CASSVFSGNEQYF. CDR3 in DNA: TGTGCCAGCAGTGTGTTTTCGGGGAACGAGCAGTACTTC.

The chain recombines TRBV28 with TRBJ1-2; TRBD1 is a possible D gene (6 bases). The CDR3 is 14 amino acids. Trimming stripped 2 bases from V and 7 bases from J, with 14 bases between. The germline V gene has CDR1 MDHEN and CDR2 SYDVKM. In nucleotides, the CDR3 is TGTGCCAGCAGTTTAGTGGGGGGGCAGGTTGGCTACACCTTC. Translated, it gives CASSLVGGQVGYTF.

The chain recombines TRBV4-1 with TRBJ1-4; 10 bases agree with TRBD1. Trimming cost V 4 bases and J 7 bases; bases outside gene matches: 6. The CDR3 runs to 15 residues. The germline V gene encodes CDR1 MGHRA and CDR2 YSYEKL. The CDR3 sequence is CASSRPDRGGEKLFF. CDR3 nucleotide sequence: TGCGCCAGCAGCCGCCCGGACAGGGGGGGTGAAAAACTGTTTTTT.

This clone was found a few times. The chain couples TRBV13 to TRBJ2-7; 9 bases map to TRBD2. J was trimmed by 3 bases and V by 8 bases; bases with no gene match: 11. This CDR3 has 15 residues. Per the germline V gene, CDR1 is PRHDT and CDR2 is FYEKMQ (reference sequence). CDR3 protein: CASSSTGLAFYEQYF. The CDR3 bases are TGTGCCAGCTCTTCCACGGGACTAGCTTTCTACGAGCAGTACTTC.

The V call is TRBV12-3 or TRBV12-4, the J call TRBJ1-1; D not certain. V was pared by 7 bases and J by 2 bases, with 11 bases between. This CDR3 is 13 amino acids long. The CDR3 DNA sequence: TGTGCCAGCACCCGATCGGGAAACACTGAAGCTTTCTTT. It specifies CASTRSGNTEAFF.

The gene calls are TRBV19 and TRBJ2-2, with D uncertain. CDR1 and CDR2 (germline): LNHDA, SQIVND (reference sequence). V gave up 7 bases and J gave up 7 bases, with 19 bases separating them. The CDR3 runs 15 residues. The CDR3 protein is CASKALVAWNGELFF. Written as DNA, the CDR3 is TGTGCCAGTAAGGCCCTAGTAGCCTGGAACGGGGAGCTGTTTTTT.

This clone showed up just a few times. The rearrangement uses TRBV24-1 and TRBJ1-3, with D perhaps TRBD1 (6 bases). The CDR3 contains 15 residues. V lost 4 bases to trimming and J lost 4 bases, with 13 bases between them. From germline, CDR1 is KGHDR and CDR2 SFDVKD. The CDR3 DNA sequence: TGTGCCACCAGTGACTCTACAGGGCGGGGAAACACCATATATTTT. Translated, it gives CATSDSTGRGNTIYF.

Comments on this clone: A read error may account for a junction end that differs from germline. The CDR3 nucleotides are TGTGCTAGCAGCTTAGCCGGGACAGGGGAGTACGAGCAGTACTTC. Translated, it gives CASSLAGTGEYEQYF. The rearrangement links TRBV7-7 to TRBJ2-7; the match to TRBD1 covers 10 bases. The length of the CDR3 is 15 residues. CDR1 and CDR2 from the germline V gene are SSHAT and FNYEAQ (reference sequence). Filled out from reference TRBV7-7 and TRBJ2-7, the complete variable domain reads GAGVSQSPRYKVTKRGQDVTLRCDPISSHATLYWYQQALGQGPEFLTYFNYEAQPDKSGLPSDRFSAERPEGSISTLTIQRTEQRDSAMYRCASSLAGTGEYEQYFGPGTRLTVT.